One and the same sample provided the 28 T cell receptor beta chains below, sequenced in a study of T cells in Graves' hyperthyroidism and ophthalmopathy. What was amplified from RNA transcripts were TCR beta CDR3 regions. The TCR CDR3 was amplified in a first-round RT-PCR using the HTBI primer set. One entry per CDR3 protein, called by TCRdb with MiXCR from the multiplex PCR reads. The table includes hundreds of thousands of distinct CDR3 sequences, around 13% detected once. Sample: blood. These receptors were obtained from a woman aged 50 to 65 with Graves' ophthalmopathy.

The CDR3 reads CAISGQGASYGNTIYF. DNA for the CDR3: TGTGCCATCAGTGGACAGGGGGCGTCGTATGGAAACACCATATATTTT. V is TRBV10-3 and J is TRBJ1-3, with TRBD1 identical over 10 bases. The length of the CDR3 is 16 residues. Losses at the gene ends were 4 bases for V and 3 bases for J; bases not matched to a gene: 6. Germline V gives CDR1 ENHRY, CDR2 SYGVKD.

The genes are TRBV2 and TRBJ1-2, with 8 bases matching TRBD1. V was clipped by 1 base and J by 8 bases; unmatched bases: 9. Germline assignment: CDR1 SNHLY and CDR2 FYNNEI. The CDR3 contains 15 residues. For the CDR3, the DNA is TGTGCCAGCAGTGAAGTGGACAGGGAGGTAGTAGGCTACACCTTC. As protein: CASSEVDREVVGYTF. The full variable domain, its missing parts supplied by reference TRBV2 and TRBJ1-2, is EPEVTQTPSHQVTQMGQEVILRCVPISNHLYFYWYRQILGQKVEFLVSFYNNEISEKSEIFDDQFSVERPDGSNFTLKIRSTKLEDSAMYFCASSEVDREVVGYTFGSGTRLTVV.

On this clonotype itself: An end of the junction differs from the germline gene, which may be a read error. This chain links TRBV29-1 with TRBJ2-1; D is perhaps TRBD2 (6 bases). The CDR3 runs to 14 residues. Germline lookup yields CDR1 SQVTM and CDR2 ANQGSEA. CDR3 protein: CSALSSAAYDEQFF. Here the CDR3 DNA reads TGCAGCGCCCTATCTAGCGCCGCCTACGATGAGCAGTTCTTC.

This clonotype was counted ten times or more. This chain links TRBV7-3 with TRBJ2-1, with D perhaps TRBD2 (6 bases). The germline CDR1 and CDR2 sequences are SGHTA and FQGTGA. CDR3 size: 16 residues. Trimming took off 7 bases at V and 9 bases at J, with 25 bases between the two ends. CDR3 region: CASTKTGSVTEGEQFF. The DNA for the CDR3 is TGTGCCAGCACTAAAACGGGGAGCGTAACGGAGGGTGAGCAGTTCTTC.

The chain carries TRBV20-1 and TRBJ2-7; the match to TRBD2 covers 8 bases. This CDR3 region has 16 residues. Per the germline V gene, CDR1 is DFQATT and CDR2 is SNEGSKA (reference sequence). With V trimmed by 0 bases and J by 4 bases, 11 bases remained unmatched. In DNA, the CDR3 is TGCAGTGCTAGAGATTTCTCAGCGGGAGAGAGTTACGAGCAGTACTTC. It codes for CSARDFSAGESYEQYF.

V and J are TRBV6-2 or TRBV6-3 and TRBJ2-2; no definite D call. V gave up 10 bases and J gave up 4 bases, with 16 bases separating them. CDR1 and CDR2 from the germline V gene are MNHEY and SVGEGT. The CDR3 contains 14 residues. CDR3 sequence (DNA): TGTGCCACCCTTTCAAAGGGCGGCACCGGGGAGCTGTTTTTT. Its protein product is CATLSKGGTGELFF.

In its sample, this clonotype was seen a few times. The V and J genes are TRBV19 and TRBJ1-5; TRBD1 matches at 10 bases. CDR3 size: 16 residues. V gave up 7 bases and J gave up 1 base; unmatched junction bases: 7. The germline gives CDR1 LNHDA, CDR2 SQIVND (reference sequence). The CDR3 region is CASKGRQGASNQPQHF. CDR3 bases: TGTGCCAGTAAAGGGAGACAGGGGGCGAGCAATCAGCCCCAGCATTTT.

This clonotype appeared a few times. The chain combines TRBV27 with TRBJ2-2; 7 bases map to TRBD1. Germline V CDR1 and CDR2: MNHEY, SMNVEV (reference sequence). J gave up 2 bases and V 10 bases, and 4 bases lay outside the gene matches. The CDR3 is 13 amino acids. CDR3 nucleotides: TGTGCCACCGGGGACAGAAACACCGGGGAGCTGTTTTTT. It codes for CATGDRNTGELFF.

This clonotype was picked up a small number of times. The rearrangement joins TRBV12-5 to TRBJ2-3; D is perhaps TRBD2 (6 bases). Trimming took 6 bases from V and 4 from J, leaving 20 bases between them. This CDR3 has 16 amino acids. The germline CDR1 and CDR2 sequences are LGHNT and FRNRAP. The CDR3 nucleotides are TGTGCTAGTGGACCTTGGCCTCGACTAGACCCAGATACGCAGTATTTT. Amino acids: CASGPWPRLDPDTQYF.

The chain joins TRBV7-8 to TRBJ1-6; no definite D call. Trimming took off 2 bases at V and 6 bases at J, with 14 bases between the two ends. The V gene's germline CDR1 is SGHVS and CDR2 FQNEAQ. The CDR3 totals 16 residues. CDR3 nucleotide sequence: TGTGCCAGCAGCTTAACGACCTTGGCGGGTAATTCACCCCTCCACTTT. Translated, it gives CASSLTTLAGNSPLHF.

In its sample, this clonotype was seen many times. This chain uses TRBV7-2 with TRBJ2-7, with 11 positions matching TRBD2. V lost 1 base to trimming and J lost 0 bases; unmatched junction nucleotides: 5. Germline V lookup: CDR1 SGHTA, CDR2 FQGNSA. The CDR3 contains 17 residues. CDR3 protein: CASSLELAGAGSYEQYF. The CDR3 bases are TGTGCCAGCAGCTTAGAACTAGCGGGAGCTGGCTCCTACGAGCAGTACTTC.

This chain joins TRBV12-3 or TRBV12-4 and TRBJ2-2; D gene unclear. The CDR3 runs 12 residues. Trimming removed 7 bases at V and 5 bases at J, with 8 bases between. CDR3 loop: CASTKTTGELFF. In nucleotides, the CDR3 is TGTGCCAGCACCAAGACTACCGGGGAGCTGTTTTTT.

This clonotype was seen at least ten times. J is TRBJ2-2 and V is TRBV5-1; 8 bases fit TRBD2. The CDR3 is 15 amino acids. The junction had 7 bases not matched to a gene; V was cut back by 4 bases and J by 5 bases. Germline loops: CDR1 SGHRS, CDR2 YFSETQ. CDR3 nucleotides: TGCGCCAGCAGCGCTAGCGGGCGAAGTACCGGGGAGCTGTTTTTT. Translated, it gives CASSASGRSTGELFF. Full variable domain (remainder filled in from reference TRBV5-1 and TRBJ2-2): KAGVTQTPRYLIKTRGQQVTLSCSPISGHRSVSWYQQTPGQGLQFLFEYFSETQRNKGNFPGRFSGRQFSNSRSEMNVSTLELGDSALYLCASSASGRSTGELFFGEGSRLTVL.

The chain joins TRBV28 to TRBJ1-2; D ambiguous. Germline CDR1 reads MDHEN; CDR2 reads SYDVKM. The CDR3 length is 13 residues. Trimming took 2 bases from V and 8 from J, leaving 12 bases between them. Here the CDR3 DNA reads TGTGCCAGCAGTTTAAATTCCCCTCGGGGCTACACCTTC. Residues: CASSLNSPRGYTF.

The V gene is TRBV12-3 or TRBV12-4, the J gene TRBJ2-7; D might be TRBD2 (6 bases). The CDR3 is 16 residues long. Trimming removed 1 base at V and 0 bases at J, with 13 bases between. The CDR3 region has the DNA TGTGCCAGCAGTTTAGGCATAGGAGGGAACTCCTACGAGCAGTACTTC. This encodes CASSLGIGGNSYEQYF.

The chain employs TRBV14 and TRBJ2-7; 8 nucleotides align to TRBD2. Germline-derived CDR1 and CDR2 are SGHDN and FVKESK. Losses at the gene ends were 0 bases for V and 4 bases for J; bases not matched to a gene: 5. This CDR3 contains 15 residues. The CDR3 coding sequence is TGTGCCAGCAGCCAAGAAAGCGGGAGTAGGTACGAGCAGTACTTC. This gives the protein CASSQESGSRYEQYF.

This clonotype was counted at least ten times. This sequence joins TRBV12-5 and TRBJ2-3, with 10 bases identical to TRBD2. The CDR3 consists of 15 residues. Germline V gene lookup returns CDR1 LGHNT and CDR2 FRNRAP. The V segment lost 6 bases and the J segment 2 bases; nucleotides outside the gene matches: 5. The CDR3 coding sequence is TGTGCTAGTGGATCCGGGACTAGCGACACAGATACGCAGTATTTT. This sequence encodes CASGSGTSDTDTQYF.

This clonotype was detected many times. V gene TRBV30 combines with J gene TRBJ2-1; tentative D call: TRBD1 (5 bases). Trimming cost V 6 bases and J 6 bases, with 9 bases left between them. Germline assignment: CDR1 GTSNPN and CDR2 SVGIG (reference sequence). The CDR3 sequence is 11 residues long. The CDR3 DNA follows: TGTGCCTGCGACAGAATCAATGAGCAGTTCTTC. It translates to CACDRINEQFF.

This clonotype was counted ten times or more. This chain links TRBV24-1 with TRBJ1-5; 8 bases line up with TRBD1. CDR1 KGHDR and CDR2 SFDVKD come from the germline V gene. The CDR3 is made up of 16 amino acids. With 3 bases clipped from V and 2 bases from J, the junction kept 5 bases outside the gene matches. CDR3 in amino acids: CATSDTGTGRNQPQHF. CDR3 nucleotide sequence: TGTGCCACCAGTGATACCGGGACAGGCCGCAATCAGCCCCAGCATTTT.

This clonotype has ten or more counts. The chain employs TRBV29-1 and TRBJ2-5; possible D gene TRBD2, 7 bases. Trimming pared 7 bases from V and 4 bases from J, leaving 22 bases between. CDR1 is SQVTM and CDR2 is ANQGSEA in the germline V gene. The CDR3 is 15 residues long. CDR3: CSAPGGQGSRETQYF. Here the CDR3 DNA reads TGCAGCGCTCCCGGGGGGCAGGGTTCGAGAGAGACCCAGTACTTC.

This clonotype has a handful of counts. V and J are TRBV5-6 and TRBJ2-6; D gene uncertain. The germline V gene has CDR1 SGHDT and CDR2 YYEEEE. The CDR3 runs 19 residues. V lost 0 bases and J lost 0, with 16 bases in between. The CDR3 spells CASSLVDPLIPSGANVLTF. CDR3 nucleotides: TGTGCCAGCAGCTTGGTAGACCCCTTGATTCCCTCTGGGGCCAACGTCCTGACTTTC.

This clonotype was seen at least ten times. The chain employs TRBV30 and TRBJ2-3; possibly TRBD2 for D (5 bases). CDR3 length: 15 residues. Germline CDR1 GTSNPN, CDR2 SVGIG (reference sequence). V was trimmed by 3 bases and J by 0 bases, leaving 13 bases between them. CDR3 bases: TGTGCCTGGAGAGCCTTCGGGAAAAGCACAGATACGCAGTATTTT. Translated, it gives CAWRAFGKSTDTQYF.

This clonotype occurred many times. The CDR3 sequence is CASSSTGDQETQYF. CDR3 nucleotides: TGTGCCAGCAGCTCAACAGGGGATCAAGAGACCCAGTACTTC. The V call is TRBV6-1, the J call TRBJ2-5; 7 nucleotides align to TRBD1. The V gene end was trimmed by 6 bases and the J gene end by 2 bases; junction bases not matched to a gene: 6. The CDR3 is 14 residues long. Germline V gives CDR1 MNHNS, CDR2 SASEGT.

This clonotype was detected ten times or more. V gene TRBV18 combines with J gene TRBJ1-3; D unresolved. Trimming shortened V by 3 bases and J by 0 bases, and 9 bases separated the two germline ends. The length of the CDR3 is 15 residues. Germline CDR1 and CDR2: KGHSH and LQKENI. This CDR3 is CASSPPARSGNTIYF. Written as DNA, the CDR3 is TGTGCCAGCTCACCCCCCGCCCGCTCTGGAAACACCATATATTTT.

This clonotype was detected a few times. The chain links TRBV2 to TRBJ2-1; no reliable D call. Trimming removed 6 bases from V and 13 bases from J, with 13 bases in between. CDR1 SNHLY and CDR2 FYNNEI come from the germline V gene. The CDR3 covers 11 residues. The CDR3 nucleotides are TGTGCCAGCAGCTCCCTCAGCGTTCAGTTCTTC. Amino acid sequence: CASSSLSVQFF.

This clonotype was detected many times. This rearrangement joins TRBV27 to TRBJ1-5; D call uncertain. The CDR3 length is 15 residues. The ends were cut back, 7 bases at V and 0 bases at J, with 13 bases in the middle. CDR1 is MNHEY, CDR2 SMNVEV, per germline (reference sequence). In DNA form, the CDR3 reads TGTGCCAGCAAATCGGCAGCTTATAGCAATCAGCCCCAGCATTTT. This codes for CASKSAAYSNQPQHF.

This clonotype was seen a handful of times. The chain employs TRBV6-2 or TRBV6-3 and TRBJ2-2; D may correspond to TRBD1 or TRBD2 (6 bases each). V shed 3 bases and J shed 3 bases, with 8 bases lying between them. The CDR3 is 14 residues long. CDR1 is MNHEY, CDR2 SVGEGT, per germline. In DNA form, the CDR3 reads TGTGCCAGCAGTTATAGGGGGGACACCGGGGAGCTGTTTTTT. Translation: CASSYRGDTGELFF.

The chain recombines TRBV4-3 with TRBJ2-5; perhaps TRBD2 as D (6 bases). CDR1 is LGHNA and CDR2 is YSLEER in the germline V gene. The CDR3 covers 14 residues. Trimming took 0 bases from V and 9 from J, leaving 14 bases between them. The CDR3 is CASSQDQGPGAQYF. The CDR3 DNA sequence: TGCGCCAGCAGCCAAGATCAGGGCCCGGGGGCCCAGTACTTC.